The 25 T cell receptor beta chains reported below all come from one sample, sequenced in a study of blood T cell repertoires in COVID-19. Profiling relied on immunoSEQ multiplex PCR, and the TCRdb table lists in-frame clones only, not all of them. The sample includes about 360,000 clones, about 86% seen only once; the top ten take about 7%. Sequences were obtained from peripheral blood. The receptors here all came from a woman aged 55-69 years with COVID-19, enrolled during active disease.

This rearrangement joins TRBV7-9 to TRBJ2-1; TRBD2 aligns across 8 bases. This CDR3 region has 13 residues. J was trimmed by 5 bases and V by 8 bases; bases with no gene match: 5. CDR1 is SEHNR, CDR2 FQNEAQ, per germline (reference sequence). CDR3 sequence: CASSGGPDNEQFF. CDR3 bases: TGTGCCAGCTCGGGGGGGCCCGACAATGAGCAGTTCTTC.

The chain recombines TRBV14 with TRBJ1-1; 7 positions agree with TRBD1. CDR3 size: 15 residues. Germline V gene lookup returns CDR1 SGHDN and CDR2 FVKESK. V shed 4 bases, J shed 6 bases, and the junction held 11 bases outside the gene matches. As DNA, the CDR3 is TGTGCCAGCAGCCCGGGACAGACAGGGATGGCTGAAGCTTTCTTT. Residues: CASSPGQTGMAEAFF.

The chain joins TRBV30 to TRBJ1-1; D not certain. Germline V gives CDR1 GTSNPN, CDR2 SVGIG (reference sequence). CDR3 length equals 12 residues. The CDR3 nucleotides are TGTGCTGTTGGACTCTTGAACACTGAAGCTTTCTTT. It yields the protein CAVGLLNTEAFF.

The chain couples TRBV2 to TRBJ1-2, with D possibly being TRBD1 (5 bases). V shed 6 bases and J shed 4 bases, with 33 bases lying between them. CDR1 SNHLY and CDR2 FYNNEI come from the germline V gene. This CDR3 is 20 amino acids long. CDR3 residues: CASRTPSGQGAGTRGYGYTF. The CDR3 nucleotides read TGTGCCAGCAGGACTCCAAGTGGGCAGGGCGCGGGTACGCGGGGCTATGGCTACACCTTC.

The J gene is TRBJ2-3, the V gene TRBV5-6; D unclear. V lost 2 bases and J lost 0, with 13 bases in between. The CDR3 spans 16 residues. Looked up from germline, CDR1 is SGHDT and CDR2 is YYEEEE. In nucleotides, the CDR3 is TGTGCCAGCAGCTTTTTTGTCTCTACGAGCACAGATACGCAGTATTTT. This codes for CASSFFVSTSTDTQYF.

With respect to this clone: One junction end disagrees with the germline gene, perhaps due to a read error. The gene calls are TRBV7-2 and TRBJ2-3, with unresolved D. Germline V lookup: CDR1 SGHTA, CDR2 FQGNSA. The CDR3 sequence is 12 residues long. The CDR3 spells CASSGPAETQYF. The CDR3 DNA follows: TGTGCCAGCAGCGGGCCAGCAGAGACGCAGTATTTT.

The chain employs TRBV7-3 and TRBJ2-4, with TRBD2 matching over 8 bases. This CDR3 has 14 amino acids. Germline trimming cut 5 bases from V and 6 bases from J; bases unmatched to any gene: 6. Germline CDR1 is SGHTA and CDR2 is FQGTGA. CDR3 region: CASSPNGGANIQYF. The CDR3 DNA reads as TGTGCCAGCAGCCCAAACGGGGGGGCAAACATTCAGTACTTC.

The chain employs TRBV5-1 and TRBJ2-1; 7 bases line up with TRBD1. Germline V gives CDR1 SGHRS, CDR2 YFSETQ. This CDR3 has 14 residues. Unmatched junction bases numbered 7, after V lost 4 bases and J lost 6 bases. The CDR3 loop is CASSIATGINEQFF. The CDR3 nucleotides are TGCGCCAGCAGCATTGCGACAGGGATCAATGAGCAGTTCTTC.

This chain uses TRBV11-1 with TRBJ2-7, with no clear D. This CDR3 contains 14 residues. The V gene's germline CDR1 is SGHAT and CDR2 FQDESV (reference sequence). V dropped 0 bases and J dropped 0 bases, with 6 bases sitting between them. Here the CDR3 reads CASSLAVSSYEQYF. CDR3 sequence (DNA): TGTGCCAGCAGCTTAGCAGTTAGCTCCTACGAGCAGTACTTC.

The CDR3 DNA reads as TGTGCCAGCAGCTGGGGAGGAGTCGCAGGCACCATATATTTT. It translates to CASSWGGVAGTIYF. V is TRBV11-2 and J is TRBJ1-3; D is uncertain. This CDR3 contains 14 residues. The germline V and J ends were trimmed by 4 bases and 9 bases, with 16 bases remaining between them. The germline gives CDR1 SGHAT, CDR2 FQNNGV.

The gene calls are TRBV4-1 and TRBJ1-1; 7 bases map to TRBD1. This CDR3 comprises 13 residues. CDR1 MGHRA and CDR2 YSYEKL come from the germline V gene. Losses at the gene ends were 4 bases for V and 5 bases for J; bases not matched to a gene: 4. The CDR3 protein is CASSPRQGTEAFF. The DNA of the CDR3 is TGCGCCAGCAGCCCCCGACAGGGAACTGAAGCTTTCTTT.

The chain combines TRBV9 with TRBJ2-5; maybe TRBD2 (7 bases). CDR1 and CDR2 from the germline V gene are SGDLS and YYNGEE. Deletions cut 3 bases from V and 5 bases from J, with 14 bases between. The CDR3 sequence is 14 residues long. CDR3 bases: TGTGCCAGCAGCGCTACCCCGGGGGGCGAGACCCAGTACTTC. Protein: CASSATPGGETQYF.

The rearrangement uses TRBV7-6 and TRBJ2-3, with 9 bases lining up with TRBD2. V was pared by 0 bases and J by 2 bases, with 6 bases of the junction left unmatched. CDR1 is SGHVS, CDR2 FNYEAQ, per germline. This CDR3 has 17 residues. The CDR3 region has the DNA TGTGCCAGCAGCTTAGCTGGGCTAGCGGGAAACACAGATACGCAGTATTTT. Translating it yields CASSLAGLAGNTDTQYF.

The chain has TRBV29-1 and TRBJ1-2; 9 bases agree with TRBD1. The CDR3 is made up of 12 amino acids. Unmatched junction bases numbered 4, after V lost 4 bases and J lost 7 bases. Germline loops: CDR1 SQVTM, CDR2 ANQGSEA. DNA of the CDR3: TGCAGCGTTGGACAGGGGGTGGGTGGCTACACCTTC. Translated, it gives CSVGQGVGGYTF.

The V call is TRBV4-1, the J call TRBJ1-2, with D maybe TRBD1 (5 bases). Between the trimmed V and J ends, which lost 2 bases and 10 bases, there was a span of 14 bases. The CDR3 has 13 amino acids. CDR1 is MGHRA, CDR2 YSYEKL, per germline. In DNA form, the CDR3 reads TGCGCCAGCAGCCAAAACCCACAGGTCCCCTACACCTTC. It yields the protein CASSQNPQVPYTF.

The chain is built from TRBV30 and TRBJ1-2; 10 bases align to TRBD1. Germline V gene data show CDR1 as GTSNPN and CDR2 as SVGIG (reference sequence). This CDR3 comprises 14 residues. The V segment lost 3 bases and the J segment 4 bases; nucleotides outside the gene matches: 5. The DNA for the CDR3 is TGTGCCTGGAGGTTGACAGGGGGCGGCTATGGCTACACCTTC. It is translated as CAWRLTGGGYGYTF.

The chain has TRBV6-5 and TRBJ1-2, with D unresolved. With 5 bases removed from V and 1 base from J, the gap between germline ends came to 8 bases. This CDR3 is 13 amino acids long. Germline V lookup: CDR1 MNHEY, CDR2 SVGAGI. CDR3 in DNA: TGTGCCAGCAGTCCGACTCATAACTATGGCTACACCTTC. It codes for CASSPTHNYGYTF.

This clone was recorded a few times. The chain combines TRBV11-3 with TRBJ2-5; TRBD1 agrees at 7 bases. The CDR3 length is 13 residues. The junction had 6 bases not matched to a gene; V was cut back by 7 bases and J by 4 bases. Germline V gene sequence: CDR1 SGHNT, CDR2 YENEEA. CDR3: CASNDRQGETQYF. CDR3 DNA: TGTGCCAGCAACGATCGACAGGGAGAGACCCAGTACTTC.

The chain links TRBV18 to TRBJ1-1, with a tentative D call TRBD1 (5 bases). The V end lost 4 bases, the J end lost 1 base, and 10 bases lay between the germline ends. Germline V CDR1 and CDR2: KGHSH, LQKENI. The CDR3 length is 14 residues. This chain's CDR3 is CASSQKGWNTEAFF. The DNA for the CDR3 is TGTGCCAGCTCACAAAAGGGGTGGAACACTGAAGCTTTCTTT.

The chain employs TRBV3-1 (or the pseudogene TRBV3-2) and TRBJ1-1, with 7 bases fitting TRBD1. This CDR3 region has 14 residues. V was pared by 1 base and J by 1 base, with 0 bases of the junction left unmatched. The germline V gene encodes CDR1 LGHDT and CDR2 YNNKEL (reference sequence). This CDR3 reads CASSQGQGNTEAFF. CDR3 nucleotides: TGTGCCAGCAGCCAAGGACAGGGGAACACTGAAGCTTTCTTT.

The chain recombines TRBV7-9 with TRBJ1-1, with D perhaps matching TRBD1 (6 bases). CDR3 size: 13 residues. With 5 bases removed from V and 5 bases from J, the gap between germline ends came to 12 bases. Germline CDR1 SEHNR, CDR2 FQNEAQ (reference sequence). CDR3 in DNA: TGTGCCAGCAGCAAGGAAGGGGGAACTGAAGCTTTCTTT. It yields the protein CASSKEGGTEAFF.

This chain links TRBV2 with TRBJ1-4; a possible D gene is TRBD1 (6 bases). Germline V lookup: CDR1 SNHLY, CDR2 FYNNEI. The CDR3 totals 15 residues. Trimming stripped 5 bases from V and 7 bases from J, with 17 bases between. For the CDR3, the DNA is TGTGCCAGCAGTCGCCCGGGGGGCTCGGTTGAAAAACTGTTTTTT. This gives the protein CASSRPGGSVEKLFF.

The gene calls are TRBV29-1 and TRBJ2-1; possibly TRBD2 for D (6 bases). Trimming took 2 bases from V and 1 from J, leaving 9 bases between them. The V gene's germline CDR1 is SQVTM and CDR2 ANQGSEA. This CDR3 is built from 14 residues. In DNA, the CDR3 is TGCAGCGTTGAACGGGACTCATCCTACAATGAGCAGTTCTTC. It specifies CSVERDSSYNEQFF.

This chain uses TRBV18 with TRBJ1-1, with TRBD1 identical over 8 bases. The V segment lost 3 bases and the J segment 4 bases; nucleotides outside the gene matches: 19. Looked up from germline, CDR1 is KGHSH and CDR2 is LQKENI. This CDR3 comprises 19 residues. The CDR3 here is CASSPGIGFRGRGATEAFF. The CDR3 bases are TGTGCCAGCTCACCCGGAATCGGATTCAGGGGGCGCGGGGCCACTGAAGCTTTCTTT.

This clone was recorded a few times. The rearrangement uses TRBV6-6 and TRBJ2-7; 9 bases line up with TRBD1. Germline V gene data show CDR1 as MNHNY and CDR2 as SVGAGI (reference sequence). J gave up 0 bases and V 2 bases, and 5 bases lay outside the gene matches. The CDR3 contains 16 residues. The CDR3 loop reads CASSYPSGQGSYEQYF. The CDR3 DNA follows: TGTGCCAGCAGTTACCCCTCGGGACAGGGCTCCTACGAGCAGTACTTC.